One sample yielded the 18 T cell receptor beta chains listed below, sequenced in a study of T cells in Graves' hyperthyroidism and ophthalmopathy. Researchers took RNA transcripts and amplified the TCR beta CDR3 regions from them. HTBI primers were the set used in a first-round RT-PCR of the TCR CDR3. TCRdb analysed the multiplex PCR reads with MiXCR anew, one entry per CDR3 protein. The sample includes around 290,000 distinct CDR3 sequences, about 18% seen only once; the top ten take approximately 60%. Material for sequencing was blood. These TCRs come from an older woman with Graves' ophthalmopathy.

The sample holds a few counts of this clonotype. V usage is TRBV7-9 and J usage is TRBJ1-2; 7 nucleotides line up with TRBD1. This CDR3 is built from 13 residues. With 7 bases clipped from V and 4 bases from J, the junction kept 6 bases outside the gene matches. The germline V gene encodes CDR1 SEHNR and CDR2 FQNEAQ (reference sequence). The CDR3 spells CASNPGTVYGYTF. CDR3 bases: TGTGCCAGCAATCCCGGGACAGTCTATGGCTACACCTTC. Drawing the rest from reference TRBV7-9 and TRBJ1-2, the complete variable domain is DTGVSQNPRHKITKRGQNVTFRCDPISEHNRLYWYRQTLGQGPEFLTYFQNEAQLEKSRLLSDRFSAERPKGSFSTLEIQRTEQGDSAMYLCASNPGTVYGYTFGSGTRLTVV.

The chain employs TRBV7-6 and TRBJ2-2; D remains ambiguous. The CDR3 extends over 16 amino acids. Per germline, CDR1 SGHVS and CDR2 FNYEAQ. V lost 2 bases and J 1 base, leaving 11 bases between the germline ends. The CDR3 sequence is CASSLSLQKNTGELFF. The CDR3 coding sequence is TGTGCCAGCAGCTTATCCTTACAAAAGAACACCGGGGAGCTGTTTTTT.

The chain uses TRBV5-5 and TRBJ1-1; 7 bases are a match to TRBD1. The CDR3 is made up of 15 amino acids. Trimming cost V 2 bases and J 3 bases; bases outside gene matches: 7. Germline CDR1 reads SGHKS; CDR2 reads YYEKEE (reference sequence). CDR3 sequence reads: CASSFEGGGDTEAFF. CDR3 DNA sequence: TGTGCCAGCAGCTTTGAAGGGGGCGGGGACACTGAAGCTTTCTTT.

There are many counts of this clonotype. The V call is TRBV29-1, the J call TRBJ2-5; D gene ambiguous. This CDR3 is built from 12 residues. Germline values: CDR1 SQVTM, CDR2 ANQGSEA. Trimming pared 4 bases from V and 2 bases from J, leaving 8 bases between. The CDR3 region is CSVVGIQETQYF. The CDR3 nucleotides read TGCAGCGTTGTAGGAATTCAAGAGACCCAGTACTTC.

In its sample, this clonotype was seen many times. The CDR3, as DNA: TGTGCCAGCACGACAGGGGGCGATGGCTACACCTTC. Translating it yields CASTTGGDGYTF. This rearrangement joins TRBV28 to TRBJ1-2; 10 bases are shared with TRBD1. The trim removed 7 bases at V and 6 bases at J, leaving 2 bases unmatched. CDR1 is MDHEN, CDR2 SYDVKM, per germline. The CDR3 extends over 12 amino acids.

The CDR3 DNA follows: TGCAGCGTTGAAGGGGGTAGCGGGAGCTATGAGCAGTTCTTC. The encoded protein is CSVEGGSGSYEQFF. V usage is TRBV29-1 and J usage is TRBJ2-1, with TRBD2 identical over 9 bases. V lost 1 base, J lost 8 bases, and 6 bases stayed unmatched. Germline V gives CDR1 SQVTM, CDR2 ANQGSEA. The CDR3 is 14 residues long.

This clonotype was counted ten times or more. The CDR3 loop reads CATSAADRGETEAFF. CDR3 bases: TGTGCCACCAGTGCCGCTGACAGGGGCGAGACTGAAGCTTTCTTT. The chain has TRBV24-1 and TRBJ1-1; 8 bases line up with TRBD1. Germline V gives CDR1 KGHDR, CDR2 SFDVKD. V lost 5 bases and J lost 5; bases outside the gene matches: 9. The CDR3 sequence is 15 residues long.

This clonotype was seen at least ten times. The chain carries TRBV5-6 and TRBJ2-2, with 7 positions matching TRBD2. V dropped 0 bases and J dropped 0; count of bases not matched to a gene: 8. The CDR3 has 18 amino acids. Germline-derived CDR1 and CDR2 are SGHDT and YYEEEE. CDR3 region: CASSLVGGRETNTGELFF. The DNA of the CDR3 is TGTGCCAGCAGCTTGGTAGGAGGGAGGGAGACGAACACCGGGGAGCTGTTTTTT.

The V call is TRBV5-4, the J call TRBJ2-5; TRBD1 matches 10 bases. V dropped 3 bases and J dropped 5; count of bases not matched to a gene: 10. The V gene's germline CDR1 is SGHNT and CDR2 YYREEE (reference sequence). This CDR3 comprises 16 residues. The CDR3 DNA reads TGTGCCAGCAGCTCCCAGTTGGACAGGGGGAAGGAGACCCAGTACTTC. Translated: CASSSQLDRGKETQYF.

This clonotype was recorded at least ten times. This chain joins TRBV10-2 and TRBJ2-1; 8 bases align to TRBD2. CDR3 length equals 16 residues. The germline CDR1 and CDR2 sequences are WSHSY and SAAADI. V lost 7 bases to trimming and J lost 1 base; unmatched junction nucleotides: 9. The CDR3 here is CASTGQRGNSYNEQFF. CDR3 nucleotide sequence: TGCGCCAGCACAGGTCAGCGGGGGAATTCCTACAATGAGCAGTTCTTC.

As for this clonotype: At one end the junction does not follow the germline gene, possibly because of a read error. The V call is TRBV30, the J call TRBJ1-3; no clear D. The germline V gene has CDR1 GTSNPN and CDR2 SVGIG (reference sequence). The CDR3 is 11 residues long. Here the CDR3 DNA reads TGTGCCTGGACTTCAAGAAACACCATATGTTTT. Protein: CAWTSRNTICF.

This clonotype was recorded at least ten times. The chain links TRBV5-1 to TRBJ1-4; unclear D gene. Germline V gene sequence: CDR1 SGHRS, CDR2 YFSETQ. The CDR3 spans 18 residues. V shed 3 bases and J shed 10 bases, with 28 bases lying between them. The CDR3 DNA reads TGCGCCAGCAGCTCGCGGAATGACGGACGGACCAATGATGTAAAACTGTTTTTT. It translates to CASSSRNDGRTNDVKLFF.

This clonotype was seen many times. The genes are TRBV7-9 and TRBJ1-2; TRBD1 matches 7 bases. Germline assignment: CDR1 SEHNR and CDR2 FQNEAQ (reference sequence). The length of the CDR3 is 15 residues. The junction had 7 bases not matched to a gene; V was cut back by 2 bases and J by 4 bases. CDR3 sequence (DNA): TGTGCCAGCAGCTTACCGACAGGGCGCGCCTATGGCTACACCTTC. The encoded protein is CASSLPTGRAYGYTF.

This clonotype was seen at least ten times. The rearrangement uses TRBV3-1 and TRBJ2-7, with a weak D call TRBD1 (5 bases). This CDR3 contains 14 residues. Germline V CDR1 and CDR2: LGHDT, YNNKEL (reference sequence). V was cut by 0 bases and J by 5 bases, with 11 bases left in between. CDR3 sequence (DNA): TGTGCCAGCAGCCAAGATTCAGGGTTCGACGAGCAGTACTTC. Protein sequence: CASSQDSGFDEQYF.

This clonotype was counted ten times or more. The chain is built from TRBV12-3 or TRBV12-4 and TRBJ2-2, with TRBD1 identical over 8 bases. This CDR3 is built from 12 residues. J was trimmed by 5 bases and V by 8 bases; bases with no gene match: 1. CDR3 region: CASRTGTGELFF. CDR3 DNA sequence: TGTGCCAGCCGGACAGGGACCGGGGAGCTGTTTTTT.

The sample holds many counts of this clonotype. This chain joins TRBV5-8 and TRBJ1-1, with 8 bases fitting TRBD1. Trimming took 4 bases from V and 0 from J; bases not matched to a gene: 8. The CDR3 totals 16 residues. Germline CDR1 reads SGHTS; CDR2 reads YDEGEE. CDR3 region: CASSAGQDYMNTEAFF. CDR3 DNA sequence: TGTGCCAGCAGCGCGGGACAGGACTACATGAACACTGAAGCTTTCTTT.

This clonotype was recorded many times. The gene calls are TRBV20-1 and TRBJ1-3; D gene unclear. This CDR3 contains 13 residues. Trimming shortened V by 1 base and J by 4 bases, and 8 bases separated the two germline ends. Per the germline V gene, CDR1 is DFQATT and CDR2 is SNEGSKA (reference sequence). CDR3: CSARAGGGNTIYF. Here the CDR3 DNA reads TGCAGTGCTAGAGCTGGAGGAGGAAACACCATATATTTT.

In its sample, this clonotype was seen a few times. The chain couples TRBV6-1 to TRBJ1-5; weak D call: TRBD1 (5 bases). This CDR3 has 16 amino acids. The germline V gene has CDR1 MNHNS and CDR2 SASEGT. V was cut by 6 bases and J by 5 bases, with 20 bases left in between. CDR3 nucleotides: TGTGCCAGCAGGTCGGCAGGGAAGAAAGGCCATCAGCCCCAGCATTTT. This translates into CASRSAGKKGHQPQHF.